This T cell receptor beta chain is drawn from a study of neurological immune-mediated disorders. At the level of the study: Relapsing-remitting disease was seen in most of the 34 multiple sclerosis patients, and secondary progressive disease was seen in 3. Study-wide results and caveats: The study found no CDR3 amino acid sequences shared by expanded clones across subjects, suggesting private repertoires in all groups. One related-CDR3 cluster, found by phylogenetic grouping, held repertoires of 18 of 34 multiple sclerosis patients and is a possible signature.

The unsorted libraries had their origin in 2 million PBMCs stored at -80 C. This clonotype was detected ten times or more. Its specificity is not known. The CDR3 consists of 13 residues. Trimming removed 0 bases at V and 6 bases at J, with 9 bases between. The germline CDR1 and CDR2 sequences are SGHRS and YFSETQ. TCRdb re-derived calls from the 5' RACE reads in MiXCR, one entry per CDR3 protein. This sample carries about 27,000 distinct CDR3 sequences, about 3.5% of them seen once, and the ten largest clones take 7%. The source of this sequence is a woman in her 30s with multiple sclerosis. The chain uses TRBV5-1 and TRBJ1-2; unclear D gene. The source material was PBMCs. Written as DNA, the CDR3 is TGCGCCAGCAGCTTGGCCAATATCGATGGCTACACCTTC. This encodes CASSLANIDGYTF. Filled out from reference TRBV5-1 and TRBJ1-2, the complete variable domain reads KAGVTQTPRYLIKTRGQQVTLSCSPISGHRSVSWYQQTPGQGLQFLFEYFSETQRNKGNFPGRFSGRQFSNSRSEMNVSTLELGDSALYLCASSLANIDGYTFGSGTRLTVV.